The clone carrying this T cell receptor beta chain came up once. Trimming stripped 4 bases from V and 9 bases from J, with 25 bases between. This CDR3 comprises 17 residues. Looked up from germline, CDR1 is SGHTA and CDR2 is FQGNSA. In the authors' workflow: Amplification with reference gene primers provided the estimates of nucleated cell counts. This table comes from immunoSEQ multiplex PCR, and its TCRdb copy is limited to in-frame clones, with some not included. V and J calls and clone size are those listed in that table; D and trimming were worked out from the DNA. Of approximately 110,000 clones in the sample, about four fifths were seen once. The data were obtained in a study of blood T cell repertoires in COVID-19.

The V and J genes are TRBV7-2 and TRBJ2-1; weak D call: TRBD1 (5 bases). Sequenced sample: peripheral blood. This TCR was recovered from a woman aged 80 or over with acute or convalescent COVID-19. CDR3 residues: CASSSIKGYPAHVEQFF. The DNA of the CDR3 is TGTGCCAGCAGCTCCATTAAGGGGTACCCAGCACATGTTGAGCAGTTCTTC.